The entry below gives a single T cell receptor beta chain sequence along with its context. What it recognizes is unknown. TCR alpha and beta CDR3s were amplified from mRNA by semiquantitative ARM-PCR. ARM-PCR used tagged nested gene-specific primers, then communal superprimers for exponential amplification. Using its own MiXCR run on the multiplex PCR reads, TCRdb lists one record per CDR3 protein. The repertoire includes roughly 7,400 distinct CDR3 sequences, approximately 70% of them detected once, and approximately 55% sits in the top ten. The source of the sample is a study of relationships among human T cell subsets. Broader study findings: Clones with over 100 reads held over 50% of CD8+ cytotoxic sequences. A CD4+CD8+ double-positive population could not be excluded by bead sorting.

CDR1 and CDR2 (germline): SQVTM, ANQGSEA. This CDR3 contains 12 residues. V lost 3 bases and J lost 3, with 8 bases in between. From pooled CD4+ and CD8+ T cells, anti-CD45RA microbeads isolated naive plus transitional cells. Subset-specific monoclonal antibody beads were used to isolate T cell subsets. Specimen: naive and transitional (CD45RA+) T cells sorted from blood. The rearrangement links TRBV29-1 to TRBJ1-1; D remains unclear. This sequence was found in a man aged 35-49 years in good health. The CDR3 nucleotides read TGCAGCGTTGATTTTCAGGACACTGAAGCTTTCTTT. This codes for CSVDFQDTEAFF.